These 21 T cell receptor beta chains originate from one sample sequenced in a study of blood T cell repertoires in COVID-19. TCRdb's table, derived via immunoSEQ multiplex PCR, lists solely in-frame clones and lacks some. The sample has some 110,000 clones, over 55% seen once. Sequenced material: peripheral blood. These receptors were taken from a human donor with acute or convalescent COVID-19. The donor label of this sample is uncertain.

The sample holds a few counts of this clone. Here the CDR3 reads CAISYTGFVNTEAFF. CDR3 nucleotide sequence: TGTGCCATCAGTTACACAGGGTTTGTGAACACTGAAGCTTTCTTT. This rearrangement joins TRBV10-3 to TRBJ1-1; TRBD1 is a possible D gene (6 bases). This CDR3 is built from 15 residues. Between the trimmed V and J ends, which lost 5 bases and 0 bases, there was a span of 13 bases. Germline-derived CDR1 and CDR2 are ENHRY and SYGVKD.

This chain links TRBV6-1 with TRBJ1-2; 12 nucleotides align to TRBD1. Germline V gene data show CDR1 as MNHNS and CDR2 as SASEGT. This CDR3 region has 17 residues. The V segment lost 0 bases and the J segment 4 bases; nucleotides outside the gene matches: 6. The CDR3 DNA reads as TGTGCCAGCAGTGAAGCCCTGGGACAGGGGGCTAGCTATGGCTACACCTTC. Protein: CASSEALGQGASYGYTF.

The DNA for the CDR3 is TGCGCCAGCAGCCACACGGACAAGACCTATGGCTACACCTTC. Translated, it gives CASSHTDKTYGYTF. The chain uses TRBV4-1 and TRBJ1-2; D is possibly TRBD1 (5 bases). The V end lost 3 bases, the J end lost 4 bases, and 12 bases lay between the germline ends. This CDR3 region has 14 residues. The germline V gene encodes CDR1 MGHRA and CDR2 YSYEKL.

This clone came up once. The gene calls are TRBV5-1 and TRBJ2-1; 7 bases map to TRBD2. The CDR3 runs 15 residues. The J segment lost 2 bases and the V segment lost 3 bases, leaving 5 bases of the junction unmatched. In germline, CDR1 is SGHRS, CDR2 YFSETQ. The CDR3 nucleotides read TGCGCCAGCAGCTGGGGGGAGGGCCCCTACAATGAGCAGTTCTTC. Amino acids: CASSWGEGPYNEQFF. The entire variable domain, with the rest obtained from reference TRBV5-1 and TRBJ2-1, is as follows: KAGVTQTPRYLIKTRGQQVTLSCSPISGHRSVSWYQQTPGQGLQFLFEYFSETQRNKGNFPGRFSGRQFSNSRSEMNVSTLELGDSALYLCASSWGEGPYNEQFFGPGTRLTVL.

This clone was seen a single time. V usage is TRBV2 and J usage is TRBJ1-5; TRBD1 aligns across 7 bases. The V gene's germline CDR1 is SNHLY and CDR2 FYNNEI. CDR3 length: 15 residues. V dropped 4 bases and J dropped 3; count of bases not matched to a gene: 6. This chain's CDR3 is CASSGPGGNNQPQHF. CDR3 DNA: TGTGCCAGCAGTGGACCAGGGGGGAACAATCAGCCCCAGCATTTT.

This chain joins TRBV25-1 and TRBJ1-6; 9 bases line up with TRBD1. The CDR3 loop spans 16 amino acids. V gave up 4 bases and J gave up 9 bases; unmatched junction bases: 10. Germline values: CDR1 MGHDK, CDR2 SYGVNS. CDR3 protein: CASSGPRDRAGSPLHF. DNA of the CDR3: TGTGCCAGCAGTGGGCCTCGGGACAGGGCCGGTTCACCCCTCCACTTT. Full variable domain (rest looked up from reference TRBV25-1 and TRBJ1-6): EADIYQTPRYLVIGTGKKITLECSQTMGHDKMYWYQQDPGMELHLIHYSYGVNSTEKGDLSSESTVSRIRTEHFPLTLESARPSHTSQYLCASSGPRDRAGSPLHFGNGTRLTVT.

J is TRBJ1-5 and V is TRBV4-1; 7 positions agree with TRBD1. This CDR3 is built from 17 residues. Germline lookup yields CDR1 MGHRA and CDR2 YSYEKL. V was clipped by 1 base and J by 4 bases; unmatched bases: 10. CDR3 in DNA: TGCGCCAGCAGCCAAGGCCAACAGGGGCGTGGGAATCAGCCCCAGCATTTT. As protein: CASSQGQQGRGNQPQHF.

The chain recombines TRBV7-2 with TRBJ2-3, with a weak D call TRBD1 (5 bases). Germline assignment: CDR1 SGHTA and CDR2 FQGNSA. This CDR3 has 15 amino acids. V was shortened by 5 bases and J by 2 bases, with 14 bases between the two germline ends. The DNA for the CDR3 is TGTGCCAGCAGCACAACGGGCAGGGACACAGATACGCAGTATTTT. Translated: CASSTTGRDTDTQYF. The complete variable domain, with remaining parts taken from reference TRBV7-2 and TRBJ2-3, reads GAGVSQSPSNKVTEKGKDVELRCDPISGHTALYWYRQSLGQGLEFLIYFQGNSAPDKSGLPSDRFSAERTGGSVSTLTIQRTQQEDSAVYLCASSTTGRDTDTQYFGPGTRLTVL.

The V and J genes are TRBV29-1 and TRBJ2-2, with 9 bases fitting TRBD1. CDR3 length: 13 residues. Unmatched junction bases numbered 3, after V lost 4 bases and J lost 6 bases. The germline CDR1 and CDR2 sequences are SQVTM and ANQGSEA. The CDR3 spells CSVVQGAAGELFF. The DNA of the CDR3 is TGCAGCGTTGTACAGGGGGCTGCCGGGGAGCTGTTTTTT.

The chain links TRBV30 to TRBJ2-3; possible D gene TRBD1, 5 bases. Germline CDR1 GTSNPN, CDR2 SVGIG (reference sequence). V was pared by 1 base and J by 0 bases, with 11 bases between. The CDR3 is made up of 15 amino acids. The DNA for the CDR3 is TGTGCCTGGAGTGGGGGCCTTGGTAGCACAGATACGCAGTATTTT. Its translation: CAWSGGLGSTDTQYF.

This sequence joins TRBV28 and TRBJ2-6, with 9 bases fitting TRBD1. V lost 6 bases, J lost 0 bases, and 9 bases stayed unmatched. This CDR3 region has 18 residues. The V gene's germline CDR1 is MDHEN and CDR2 SYDVKM. In DNA form, the CDR3 reads TGTGCCAGCAGAACCCGTGGGACAGGGTACTCTGGGGCCAACGTCCTGACTTTC. Translating gives CASRTRGTGYSGANVLTF.

This rearrangement joins TRBV19 to TRBJ2-3; the D is unclear. CDR1 is LNHDA, CDR2 SQIVND, per germline (reference sequence). Trimming removed 10 bases at V and 5 bases at J, with 10 bases between. The CDR3 loop spans 11 amino acids. The DNA for the CDR3 is TGTGCCACCACAATAAGAGATACGCAGTATTTT. This sequence encodes CATTIRDTQYF.

This chain uses TRBV5-1 with TRBJ2-7; TRBD2 agrees at 8 bases. The CDR3 is 15 residues long. V shed 1 base, J shed 4 bases, and the junction held 7 bases outside the gene matches. CDR1 is SGHRS, CDR2 YFSETQ, per germline. The CDR3 sequence: CASSLYSGAIYEQYF. CDR3 nucleotide sequence: TGCGCCAGCAGCTTGTATAGCGGGGCCATATACGAGCAGTACTTC.

The chain combines TRBV7-3 with TRBJ1-1; the match to TRBD1 covers 8 bases. V gave up 4 bases and J gave up 5 bases; unmatched junction bases: 3. Germline V gene lookup returns CDR1 SGHTA and CDR2 FQGTGA. The CDR3 spans 13 residues. The CDR3 DNA follows: TGTGCCAGCAGCTCCGACAGGGGTACTGAAGCTTTCTTT. Translated: CASSSDRGTEAFF.

The J gene is TRBJ1-2, the V gene TRBV12-3 or TRBV12-4, with 7 nucleotides matching TRBD1. The J segment lost 7 bases and the V segment lost 6 bases, leaving 8 bases of the junction unmatched. The length of the CDR3 is 13 residues. Here the CDR3 DNA reads TGTGCCAGCAGGACCGACAGGGCTGGTGGCTACACCTTC. It codes for CASRTDRAGGYTF.

The V call is TRBV6-5, the J call TRBJ1-1; D is perhaps TRBD1 (6 bases). Germline V CDR1 and CDR2: MNHEY, SVGAGI. The CDR3 length is 16 residues. V lost 0 bases and J 0 bases, leaving 11 bases between the germline ends. The CDR3 loop is CASSYSRGGMNTEAFF. Here the CDR3 DNA reads TGTGCCAGCAGTTACTCGAGGGGGGGCATGAACACTGAAGCTTTCTTT.

The V gene is TRBV7-8, the J gene TRBJ1-1; possible D gene TRBD1, 5 bases. The CDR3 consists of 15 residues. V shed 5 bases and J shed 0 bases, with 13 bases lying between them. Germline loops: CDR1 SGHVS, CDR2 FQNEAQ. The CDR3 here is CASSRTSSLNTEAFF. CDR3 DNA: TGTGCCAGCAGCCGGACAAGTTCCTTGAACACTGAAGCTTTCTTT. The variable domain in full, with the rest retrieved from reference TRBV7-8 and TRBJ1-1, is GAGVSQSPRYKVAKRGQDVALRCDPISGHVSLFWYQQALGQGPEFLTYFQNEAQLDKSGLPSDRFFAERPEGSVSTLKIQRTQQEDSAVYLCASSRTSSLNTEAFFGQGTRLTVV.

The rearrangement uses TRBV24-1 and TRBJ1-2; no clear D. CDR3 length equals 15 residues. Germline CDR1 reads KGHDR; CDR2 reads SFDVKD. Trimming shortened V by 3 bases and J by 7 bases, and 17 bases separated the two germline ends. In nucleotides, the CDR3 is TGTGCCACCAGTGATCCATCCCGCGGTCTCGGTGGCTACACCTTC. This sequence encodes CATSDPSRGLGGYTF.

This chain connects TRBV15 to TRBJ1-6; D is unclear. The CDR3 loop spans 13 amino acids. Trimming removed 3 bases from V and 9 bases from J, with 9 bases in between. Germline V gene sequence: CDR1 LNHNV, CDR2 YYDKDF (reference sequence). In nucleotides, the CDR3 is TGTGCCACCAGCAGCCTATTACTTTCACCCCTCCACTTT. It is translated as CATSSLLLSPLHF.

This clone was recorded only once. The V call is TRBV10-3, the J call TRBJ2-1, with 9 bases aligning to TRBD2. J gave up 10 bases and V 0 bases, and 13 bases lay outside the gene matches. Germline CDR1 ENHRY, CDR2 SYGVKD. There are 17 residues in the CDR3. CDR3 sequence (DNA): TGTGCCATCAGTGAGTCGTTCTTCGGCGGGGGGGTGACAGAGCAGTTCTTC. It translates to CAISESFFGGGVTEQFF.

The V call is TRBV5-6, the J call TRBJ2-7; D possibly corresponds to TRBD1 (5 bases). The CDR3 length is 16 residues. The ends were cut back, 0 bases at V and 3 bases at J, with 16 bases in the middle. The germline V gene encodes CDR1 SGHDT and CDR2 YYEEEE. The CDR3 region is CASSLGPAGSGYEQYV. Written as DNA, the CDR3 is TGTGCCAGCAGCTTGGGACCAGCAGGGTCAGGCTACGAGCAGTACGTC.